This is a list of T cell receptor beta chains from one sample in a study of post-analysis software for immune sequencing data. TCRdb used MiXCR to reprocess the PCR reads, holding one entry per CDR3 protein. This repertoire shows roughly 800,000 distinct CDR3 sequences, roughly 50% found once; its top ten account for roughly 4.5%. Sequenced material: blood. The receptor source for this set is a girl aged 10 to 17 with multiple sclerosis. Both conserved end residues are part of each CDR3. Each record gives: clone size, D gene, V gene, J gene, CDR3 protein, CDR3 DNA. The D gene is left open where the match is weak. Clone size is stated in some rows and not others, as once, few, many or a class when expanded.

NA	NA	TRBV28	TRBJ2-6	CASRHPTLPFSGANVLTF	TGTGCCAGCAGACACCCAACACTGCCGTTCTCTGGGGCCAACGTCCTGACTTTC
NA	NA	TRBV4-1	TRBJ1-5	CASSQDPGAYQPQHF	TGCGCCAGCAGCCAAGATCCCGGGGCCTATCAGCCCCAGCATTTT
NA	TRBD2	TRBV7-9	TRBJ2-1	CASSLGGREVYNEQFF	TGTGCCAGCAGCTTAGGAGGGCGGGAGGTCTACAATGAGCAGTTCTTC
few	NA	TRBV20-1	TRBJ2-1	CRPSPYEQFF	TGCAGACCCAGCCCGTATGAGCAGTTCTTC
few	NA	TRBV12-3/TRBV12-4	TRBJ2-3	CASSSSGGAQYF	TGTGCCAGCAGTTCCTCGGGTGGTGCGCAGTATTTT
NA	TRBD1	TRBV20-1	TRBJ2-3	CSARGPQGVEADTQYF	TGCAGTGCTAGAGGCCCCCAGGGGGTAGAAGCAGATACGCAGTATTTT
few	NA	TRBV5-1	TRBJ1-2	CASSPRAGANYGYTF	TGCGCCAGCAGCCCGAGGGCAGGGGCTAACTATGGCTACACCTTC
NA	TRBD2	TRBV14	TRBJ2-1	CASSQLLAGVISYNEQFF	TGTGCCAGCAGCCAACTACTAGCGGGGGTTATCTCCTACAATGAGCAGTTCTTC
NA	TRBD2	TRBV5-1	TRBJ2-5	CASSTSGRRQETQYF	TGCGCCAGCAGCACTAGCGGGAGACGACAAGAGACCCAGTACTTC
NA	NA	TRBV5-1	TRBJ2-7	CASIGPPSYEQYF	TGCGCCAGCATTGGACCGCCCTCCTACGAGCAGTACTTC
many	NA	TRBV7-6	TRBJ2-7	CASSLVASESSYEQYF	TGTGCCAGCAGCTTAGTGGCTAGCGAGAGCTCCTACGAGCAGTACTTC
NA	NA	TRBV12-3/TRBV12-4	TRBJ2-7	CASSLAMGGSQEQYF	TGTGCCAGCAGTTTAGCGATGGGGGGCTCACAGGAGCAGTACTTC
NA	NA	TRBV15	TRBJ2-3	CATSEPYAGTREDTQYF	TGTGCCACCAGCGAGCCCTACGCGGGAACCCGAGAAGATACGCAGTATTTT
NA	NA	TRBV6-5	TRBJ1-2	CASRGVVDYGYTF	TGTGCCAGCAGAGGGGTGGTGGACTATGGCTACACCTTC
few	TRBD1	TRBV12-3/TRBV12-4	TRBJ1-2	CASSPRLEGAPPTF	TGTGCCAGCAGTCCCCGCTTAGAGGGGGCGCCTCCCACCTTC
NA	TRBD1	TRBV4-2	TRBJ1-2	CASSQDGLRDRNYDYTF	TGTGCCAGCAGCCAAGATGGACTAAGGGACAGGAACTACGACTACACCTTC
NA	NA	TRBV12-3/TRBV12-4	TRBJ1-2	CASRSGYFLGYTF	TGTGCCAGCAGGTCCGGATACTTCCTCGGCTACACCTTC
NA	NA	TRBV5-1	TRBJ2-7	CASSLRDTSYEQYF	TGTGCCAGCAGCCTCCGGGACACGTCCTACGAGCAGTACTTC
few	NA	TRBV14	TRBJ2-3	CASSHWGTDTQYF	TGTGCCAGCAGCCATTGGGGCACAGATACGCAGTATTTT
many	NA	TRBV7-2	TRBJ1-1	CASSRTNTYAFF	TGTGCCAGCAGCCGGACCAATACGTATGCTTTCTTT
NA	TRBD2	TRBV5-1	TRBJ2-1	CASSLGSSGSRFF	TGCGCCAGCAGCTTGGGTTCTAGCGGGAGTCGGTTCTTC
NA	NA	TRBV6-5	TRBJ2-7	CASSYRRDRVQYF	TGTGCCAGCAGTTACCGGCGGGATAGGGTGCAGTACTTC
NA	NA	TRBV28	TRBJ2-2	CASSWDQPGITGELFF	TGTGCCAGCAGTTGGGACCAGCCGGGGATCACCGGGGAGCTGTTTTTT
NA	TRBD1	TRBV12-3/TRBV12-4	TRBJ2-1	CASSLDGTGDTYNEQFF	TGTGCCAGCAGTTTAGACGGGACAGGCGACACTTACAATGAGCAGTTCTTC
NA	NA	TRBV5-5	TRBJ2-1	CASRSWGMSGETQFF	TGTGCCAGCAGGAGTTGGGGGATGAGTGGAGAGACCCAGTTCTTC
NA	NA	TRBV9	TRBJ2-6	CASSVGDVDSIRANVLTF	TGTGCCAGCAGCGTAGGAGACGTGGACAGTATAAGGGCCAACGTCCTGACTTTC
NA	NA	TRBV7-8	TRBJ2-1	CASSPTEAGEQFF	TGTGCCAGCAGCCCCACTGAGGCTGGTGAGCAGTTCTTC
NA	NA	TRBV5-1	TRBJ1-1	CASSLDGGRTNTEAFF	TGCGCCAGCAGCCTGGACGGTGGACGGACGAACACTGAAGCTTTCTTT
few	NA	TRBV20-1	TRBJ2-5	CSAALRSRLLQETQYF	TGCAGTGCTGCTTTAAGGTCCAGACTCCTCCAAGAGACCCAGTACTTC
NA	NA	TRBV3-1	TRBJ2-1	CASSQALRYNEQFF	TGTGCCAGCAGCCAAGCTCTTCGATACAATGAGCAGTTCTTC
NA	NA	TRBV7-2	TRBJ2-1	CASSRTRADNEQFF	TGTGCCAGCAGCCGTACCCGGGCCGATAATGAGCAGTTCTTC
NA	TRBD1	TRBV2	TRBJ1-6	CASSNTGTANNSPLHF	TGTGCCAGCAGTAATACCGGGACAGCCAATAATTCACCCCTCCACTTT
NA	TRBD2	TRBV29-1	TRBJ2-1	CGVVRGNEQFF	TGCGGCGTTGTGCGGGGGAATGAGCAGTTCTTC
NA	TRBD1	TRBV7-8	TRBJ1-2	CASRGTYRGQGSGYTF	TGTGCCAGCAGAGGCACTTATAGGGGACAGGGGAGCGGCTACACCTTC
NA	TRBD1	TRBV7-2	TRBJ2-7	CASSFESRDRPLLGEQYF	TGTGCCAGCAGCTTTGAATCCCGGGACAGACCCCTTTTGGGCGAGCAGTACTTC
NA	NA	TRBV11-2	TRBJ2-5	CASSLACRGRRETQYF	TGTGCCAGCAGCTTAGCGTGTAGGGGAAGAAGGGAGACCCAGTACTTC
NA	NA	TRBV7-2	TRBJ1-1	CASSSDGGRSAFF	TGTGCCAGCAGCTCAGACGGGGGGCGGTCGGCTTTCTTT
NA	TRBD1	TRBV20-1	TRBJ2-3	CSASGQGVEFGSTDTQYF	TGCAGTGCATCGGGACAGGGAGTCGAATTCGGAAGCACAGATACGCAGTATTTT
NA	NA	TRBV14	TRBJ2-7	CASSQLLTGFSYEQYF	TGTGCCAGCAGCCAGTTACTTACAGGGTTCTCCTACGAGCAGTACTTC
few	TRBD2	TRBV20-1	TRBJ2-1	CSAPPSGSIYNEQFF	TGCAGTGCGCCCCCCAGCGGGAGTATCTACAATGAGCAGTTCTTC
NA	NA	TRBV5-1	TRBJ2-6	CASSLETSSGANVRTF	TGCGCCAGCAGCTTGGAGACGAGCTCTGGGGCCAACGTCCGGACTTTC
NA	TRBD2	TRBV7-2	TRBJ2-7	CASRGLGGYEQYF	TGTGCCAGCAGGGGACTAGGTGGCTACGAGCAGTACTTC
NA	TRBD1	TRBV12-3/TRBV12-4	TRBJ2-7	CASSSPGQGKYTEQYF	TGTGCCAGCAGCTCACCGGGACAGGGGAAGTACACCGAGCAGTACTTC
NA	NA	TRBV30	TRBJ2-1	CAWSGSSESSEQFF	TGTGCCTGGAGTGGGTCTAGCGAGAGTTCTGAGCAGTTCTTC
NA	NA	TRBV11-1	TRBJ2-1	CASSIHNEQFF	TGTGCCAGCAGCATACACAATGAGCAGTTCTTC
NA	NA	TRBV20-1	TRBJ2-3	CSATRLDSSTDTQYF	TGCAGTGCTACCCGGCTCGATTCTAGCACAGATACGCAGTATTTT
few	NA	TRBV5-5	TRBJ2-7	CASRTSAGSSYEQYF	TGTGCCAGCAGAACATCGGCGGGCAGCTCCTACGAGCAGTACTTC
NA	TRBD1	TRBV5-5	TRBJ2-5	CASSPGTGGHQETQYF	TGTGCCAGCAGCCCCGGGACAGGGGGTCACCAAGAGACCCAGTACTTC
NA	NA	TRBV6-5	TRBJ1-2	CASTPRGTGGYTF	TGTGCCAGCACCCCGCGGGGTACAGGTGGCTACACCTTC
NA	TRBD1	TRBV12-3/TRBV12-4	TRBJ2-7	CASSFTGVRAYEQYF	TGTGCCAGCAGTTTTACAGGGGTGCGGGCCTACGAGCAGTACTTC
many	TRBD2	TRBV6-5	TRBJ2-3	CASSYVTFKTSGRLDTQYF	TGTGCCAGCAGTTACGTCACCTTTAAGACTAGCGGGAGGTTGGATACGCAGTATTTT
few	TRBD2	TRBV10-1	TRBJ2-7	CASSGRAGPYEQYF	TGCGCCAGCAGTGGGCGAGCGGGACCCTACGAGCAGTACTTC
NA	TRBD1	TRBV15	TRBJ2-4	CATSAGQGGRNIQYF	TGTGCCACCAGCGCAGGACAGGGAGGAAGAAACATTCAGTACTTC
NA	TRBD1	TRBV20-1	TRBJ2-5	CSAGALGTGPYNEQYF	TGCAGTGCTGGAGCTCTGGGGACAGGACCTTACAATGAGCAGTACTTC
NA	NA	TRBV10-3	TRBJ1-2	CAISESNYGYTF	TGTGCCATCAGTGAATCTAACTATGGCTACACCTTC
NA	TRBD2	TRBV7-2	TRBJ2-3	CASSLVTPSGGNTQYF	TGTGCCAGCAGCTTAGTTACGCCTAGCGGGGGGAATACGCAGTATTTT
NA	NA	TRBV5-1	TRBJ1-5	CASSLGDRGGSNQPQHF	TGCGCCAGCAGCTTGGGGGATAGGGGGGGATCCAATCAGCCCCAGCATTTT